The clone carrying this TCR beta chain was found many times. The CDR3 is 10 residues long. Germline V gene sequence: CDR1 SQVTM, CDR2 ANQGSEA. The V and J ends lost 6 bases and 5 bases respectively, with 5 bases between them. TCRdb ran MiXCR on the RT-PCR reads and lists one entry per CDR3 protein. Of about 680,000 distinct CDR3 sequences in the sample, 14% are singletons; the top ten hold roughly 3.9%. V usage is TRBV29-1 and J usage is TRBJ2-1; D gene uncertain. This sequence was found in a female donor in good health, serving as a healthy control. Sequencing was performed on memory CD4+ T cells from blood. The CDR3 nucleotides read TGCAGCGTGTCTAACAATGAGCAGTTCTTC. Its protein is CSVSNNEQFF.